The 5 T cell receptor beta chains below come from one sample, sequenced in a study of T cell responses to AZD1222 COVID-19 vaccine. The data were produced by immunoSEQ multiplex PCR, yet TCRdb's version contains in-frame clones alone and is incomplete. The data show about 100,000 clones, approximately 90% seen once. This material consisted of peripheral blood, taken on day 0 of AZD1222 vaccination. The receptors were gathered from an adult in good health.

The genes are TRBV19 and TRBJ1-3; 7 nucleotides match TRBD1. Unmatched junction bases numbered 6, after V lost 7 bases and J lost 3 bases. Germline V gene sequence: CDR1 LNHDA, CDR2 SQIVND (reference sequence). This CDR3 is built from 14 residues. The CDR3 protein is CASKRAGGGNTIYF. The DNA for the CDR3 is TGTGCCAGTAAAAGGGCAGGGGGTGGAAACACCATATATTTT.

This clone was seen a few times. The chain employs TRBV5-1 and TRBJ1-2; a weak D match, TRBD1 (5 bases). With 0 bases removed from V and 0 bases from J, the gap between germline ends came to 15 bases. CDR1 and CDR2 from the germline V gene are SGHRS and YFSETQ. The length of the CDR3 is 17 residues. CDR3: CASSLEGGVSSNYGYTF. The CDR3 DNA reads TGCGCCAGCAGCTTGGAAGGAGGGGTCAGCTCTAACTATGGCTACACCTTC.

V is TRBV7-2 and J is TRBJ2-1, with D perhaps matching TRBD1 or TRBD2 (5 bases each). V dropped 6 bases and J dropped 0 bases, with 18 bases sitting between them. The CDR3 sequence is 17 residues long. Germline V CDR1 and CDR2: SGHTA, FQGNSA. CDR3 in DNA: TGTGCCAGCAGGCGAAACCCGGGGCTAAGCTCCTACAATGAGCAGTTCTTC. It translates to CASRRNPGLSSYNEQFF.

V is TRBV20-1 and J is TRBJ1-5, with D possibly matching TRBD1 (5 bases). The CDR3 contains 14 residues. Trimming removed 3 bases from V and 7 bases from J, with 16 bases in between. CDR1 is DFQATT, CDR2 SNEGSKA, per germline (reference sequence). The CDR3 region is CSASRGWPGQPQHF. The CDR3 nucleotides read TGCAGTGCTAGTAGGGGCTGGCCGGGGCAGCCCCAGCATTTT.

V is TRBV3-1 (or the pseudogene TRBV3-2) and J is TRBJ1-5; a possible D gene is TRBD1 (5 bases). Germline V gene data show CDR1 as LGHDT and CDR2 as YNNKEL (reference sequence). The CDR3 consists of 15 residues. The V and J ends lost 1 base and 6 bases respectively, with 13 bases between them. DNA for the CDR3: TGTGCCAGCAGCCAAGGGGGCGGAAGGACTCAGCCCCAGCATTTT. This translates into CASSQGGGRTQPQHF.